One sample yielded the 10 T cell receptor beta chains listed below, sequenced in a study of cytomegalovirus exposure and HLA in healthy donors. Assay: immunoSEQ multiplex PCR; the TCRdb copy retains only in-frame clones and omits some. The data hold more than 70,000 clones, with 90% to 96% observed a single time. The sequencing input was PBMCs. These receptors originate from a man younger than 30 in good health and CMV-seropositive.

This chain connects TRBV27 to TRBJ2-2; D not resolved. CDR1 and CDR2 (germline): MNHEY, SMNVEV (reference sequence). Between the trimmed V and J ends, which lost 2 bases and 3 bases, there was a span of 7 bases. This CDR3 is 14 amino acids long. The chain's CDR3 is CASSLNRDTGELFF. CDR3 nucleotides: TGTGCCAGCAGTTTAAATAGAGACACCGGGGAGCTGTTTTTT.

J is TRBJ2-1 and V is TRBV14, with TRBD2 as a possible D gene (5 bases). Trimming removed 1 base from V and 4 bases from J, with 5 bases in between. The CDR3 runs 13 residues. Looked up from germline, CDR1 is SGHDN and CDR2 is FVKESK. The CDR3 region is CASSQGRYNEQFF. DNA for the CDR3: TGTGCCAGCAGCCAAGGGAGGTACAATGAGCAGTTCTTC.

The V and J genes are TRBV5-8 and TRBJ2-1, with D unresolved. V dropped 1 base and J dropped 10 bases, with 18 bases sitting between them. Per germline, CDR1 SGHTS and CDR2 YDEGEE. The CDR3 runs to 15 residues. The CDR3 sequence is CASSLQFGYPGEQFF. CDR3 DNA: TGTGCCAGCAGCTTGCAGTTTGGCTACCCCGGGGAGCAGTTCTTC.

The CDR3 DNA sequence: TGTGCCAGCAGCTTAAGATTGGAGTCCCACAATGAGCAGTTCTTC. Protein sequence: CASSLRLESHNEQFF. The chain couples TRBV11-2 to TRBJ2-1; D call uncertain. The CDR3 extends over 15 amino acids. Per the germline V gene, CDR1 is SGHAT and CDR2 is FQNNGV. V dropped 2 bases and J dropped 5 bases, with 13 bases sitting between them.

V and J are TRBV10-1 and TRBJ2-7; TRBD2 aligns across 8 bases. CDR3 length equals 16 residues. Per germline, CDR1 WNHNN and CDR2 SYGVQD (reference sequence). The ends lost 4 bases at V and 2 bases at J; junction bases unmatched: 10. The CDR3 spells CASSVGSAGGTYEQYF. DNA of the CDR3: TGCGCCAGCAGTGTCGGTTCGGCGGGAGGAACCTACGAGCAGTACTTC.

V is TRBV29-1 and J is TRBJ2-2; tentative D call: TRBD1 (6 bases). Per germline, CDR1 SQVTM and CDR2 ANQGSEA. Trimming removed 5 bases at V and 0 bases at J, with 13 bases between. The CDR3 spans 15 residues. The CDR3 here is CSVLPRTANTGELFF. The CDR3, as DNA: TGCAGCGTTCTTCCCCGGACAGCGAACACCGGGGAGCTGTTTTTT.

CDR3 bases: TGTGCCAGCAGCCCGACAGGGGCGAACGGGGAGCTGTTTTTT. It is translated as CASSPTGANGELFF. The rearrangement links TRBV6-1 to TRBJ2-2, with 8 bases aligning to TRBD1. Germline lookup yields CDR1 MNHNS and CDR2 SASEGT. There are 14 residues in the CDR3. V trimming: 6 bases; J trimming: 7 bases; junction bases outside the gene matches: 7.

The rearrangement links TRBV27 to TRBJ2-7; 8 bases agree with TRBD1. Trimming cost V 4 bases and J 4 bases; bases outside gene matches: 6. This CDR3 contains 14 residues. The germline V gene has CDR1 MNHEY and CDR2 SMNVEV (reference sequence). The CDR3 loop reads CASSSQGAFYEQYF. The CDR3 DNA is TGTGCCAGCAGTTCGCAGGGGGCCTTTTACGAGCAGTACTTC.

The chain links TRBV4-1 to TRBJ1-1; no clear D gene. Looked up from germline, CDR1 is MGHRA and CDR2 is YSYEKL. V shed 3 bases and J shed 3 bases, with 17 bases lying between them. The CDR3 runs to 16 residues. As DNA, the CDR3 is TGCGCCAGCAGCCACGCGTCACGGGGTTCGTACACTGAAGCTTTCTTT. Its protein is CASSHASRGSYTEAFF.

This clone was picked up one time. The chain joins TRBV5-1 to TRBJ2-7, with D possibly TRBD1 on 6 matching bases. Trimming removed 1 base at V and 5 bases at J, with 13 bases between. The CDR3 contains 14 residues. Germline V lookup: CDR1 SGHRS, CDR2 YFSETQ. This chain's CDR3 is CASSLMTGGHEQYF. CDR3 nucleotides: TGCGCCAGCAGCTTGATGACAGGTGGCCACGAGCAGTACTTC. The full variable domain, in which reference TRBV5-1 and TRBJ2-7 provide the parts outside the CDR3, is KAGVTQTPRYLIKTRGQQVTLSCSPISGHRSVSWYQQTPGQGLQFLFEYFSETQRNKGNFPGRFSGRQFSNSRSEMNVSTLELGDSALYLCASSLMTGGHEQYFGPGTRLTVT.